This T cell receptor (beta chain) was sequenced during a study of control samples from healthy donors and cancer patients. Sequencing used immunoSEQ multiplex PCR; TCRdb keeps in-frame clones, though not all of them. The table has tens of thousands of clones, nearly 90% seen once. The TCR originated in a woman aged 50 to 65 in good health. Sequencing was carried out using blood.

The CDR3 spells CASSQGGYTEAFF. CDR3 coding DNA: TGTGCCAGCAGCCAAGGCGGGTACACTGAAGCTTTCTTT. The chain links TRBV14 to TRBJ1-1, with D unclear. CDR1 is SGHDN, CDR2 FVKESK, per germline. Trimming took 1 base from V and 3 from J, leaving 6 bases between them. The CDR3 runs 13 residues. The full variable domain, rest sourced from reference TRBV14 and TRBJ1-1, is EAGVTQFPSHSVIEKGQTVTLRCDPISGHDNLYWYRRVMGKEIKFLLHFVKESKQDESGMPNNRFLAERTGGTYSTLKVQPAELEDSGVYFCASSQGGYTEAFFGQGTRLTVV.